This paragraph covers one TCR beta chain sequence. Its antigen is unknown. Nothing much larger sits one base from this clone, and base qualities are not available. The data were obtained in a study of blood T cells in healthy people across ages (dated by TCRdb to about 2015). With respect to the entire study: In model experiments, template switching captured about one uniquely barcoded TCR beta cDNA molecule for every two T cells. To track age-related changes in TCR beta repertoire diversity, the study relied on deep sequencing normalized with unique cDNA molecular identifiers. The donors were split into four age groups: young (average about 16 years), middle-aged (around 40), aged (about 62) and long-lived (over 80). Donors of different ages were randomly distributed across sequencing lanes to avoid experimental bias. Using the same blood draw, the study looked at two additional independent replicas of 1 million unique cDNA reads for two donors, one aged 18 to 30 and the other aged 80 or older.

The CDR3 numbers 13 residues from cysteine through phenylalanine. Just CDR3 DNA is preserved here, 39 bases in frame from base 1. V is cut back by 5 bases and J by 13 bases, with 8 bases in the junction unmatched. The roughly 42 donors, aged about 6 to 95 years, were systemically healthy Caucasian individuals from Russia. Each donor gave roughly 9 milliliters of peripheral blood, drawn into EDTA-treated Vacutainer tubes. Ficoll-Paque density-gradient centrifugation was used to isolate PBMCs, with at least 6.5 million per sample. Total RNA was extracted from PBMCs with Trizol reagent, with at least 5 micrograms obtained per sample. For every donor, flow cytometry on a PBMC aliquot measured the percentage of naive CD45RAhigh/CD27high T cells. Library preparation was by 5' RACE. TCRdb lists the instrument as Illumina HiSeq 2500. A second roughly 7 to 11 cycle PCR used a sample-barcoded 5' primer and a J-beta primer mix. Each TCR beta cDNA molecule received a unique molecular identifier from a template-switch 5' adaptor carrying 12 random nucleotides. Each sample yielded at least 3 million CDR3-containing paired-end reads. First-strand cDNA synthesis was performed from all RNA using the Mint cDNA synthesis kit, with priming by a TRBC-specific oligonucleotide. All cDNA was treated with uracil-DNA glycosylase and then went through a first 18-cycle PCR with the universal primers M1SS and BC2_uni_R. Processing in the source paper ran as follows. Normalization of each sample was performed by random selection of 1 million high-quality reads, each carrying a distinct molecular identifier. Instead of being binned into consensus sequences, reads with shared molecular identifiers were discarded. CDR3 identification, clonotype clustering and error correction used MiTCR with a Q25 quality threshold and the strictest error-elimination algorithm. Lower-bound total TCR beta diversity was estimated with a nonparametric unseen species model using Euler transformation. TCRdb passed the public sequencing reads through fastp at Q25 and MiXCR, retaining productive beta sequences. Identical CDR3 protein sequences are pooled into one entry, listed with their most common genes and DNA. These V and J calls derive from TCRdb rather than the authors' analysis. This sample lists about 1,400,000 distinct CDR3 sequences; 40% to 50% were detected once. The ten largest make up roughly 7.7% of the sample.

The investigation overall reported the following: Compared with the aged group, the long-lived group had more naive CD4+ T cells, fewer expanded clones and increased TCR diversity, a pattern suggesting age selection. Estimates of total diversity from one million sequenced T cells were regarded as lower bounds and underestimates. Bulk unsorted PBMC profiling prevented conclusive comparison of naive and antigen-experienced compartments. There was a strong correlation between observed TCR beta diversity and the percentage of naive T cells measured by flow cytometry. The CMV infection status of donors was not known, potentially confounding age-related changes in expanded clonotypes. As age increased, observed TCR beta diversity per million T cells dropped in a roughly linear way, and a significant reduction was already evident by age 40.

The chain employs TRBV12-3 or TRBV12-4 and TRBJ2-4; 10 of the junction bases match TRBD2. The sample comprised blood. The clonotype originates from a young woman in good health. The DNA sequence is given as TGTGCCAGCAGTACTAGCGGGGACTTGGAGCAGTACTTC. Its protein product is CASSTSGDLEQYF.